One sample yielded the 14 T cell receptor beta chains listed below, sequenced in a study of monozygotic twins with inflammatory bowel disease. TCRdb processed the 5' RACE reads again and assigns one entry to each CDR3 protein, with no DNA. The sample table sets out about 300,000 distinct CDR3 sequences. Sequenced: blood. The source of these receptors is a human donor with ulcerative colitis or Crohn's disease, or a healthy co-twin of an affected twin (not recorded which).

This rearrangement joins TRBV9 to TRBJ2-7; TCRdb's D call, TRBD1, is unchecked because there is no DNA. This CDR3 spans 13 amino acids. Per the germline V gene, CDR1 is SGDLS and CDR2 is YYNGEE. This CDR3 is CASSVVGDYEQYF. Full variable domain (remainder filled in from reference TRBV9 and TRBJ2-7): DSGVTQTPKHLITATGQRVTLRCSPRSGDLSVYWYQQSLDQGLQFLIQYYNGEERAKGNILERFSAQQFPDLHSELNLSSLELGDSALYFCASSVVGDYEQYFGPGTRLTVT.

CDR3 protein: CASSPGLTHYEQYF. The chain carries TRBV6-1 and TRBJ2-7; TCRdb's assignment of TRBD2 cannot be checked, as there is no DNA. This CDR3 is 14 amino acids long. Germline V gene lookup returns CDR1 MNHNS and CDR2 SASEGT.

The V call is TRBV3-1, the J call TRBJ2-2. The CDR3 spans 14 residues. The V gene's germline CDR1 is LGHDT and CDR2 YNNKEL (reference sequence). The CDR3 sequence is CASSRQTNTGELFF.

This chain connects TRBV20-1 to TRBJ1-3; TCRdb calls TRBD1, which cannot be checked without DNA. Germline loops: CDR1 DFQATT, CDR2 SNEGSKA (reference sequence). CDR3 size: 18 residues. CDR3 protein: CSAETPPIRQGSGNTIYF.

The CDR3 sequence: CASSYSRAVGEKLFF. The chain carries TRBV6-5 and TRBJ1-4. Germline V gene data show CDR1 as MNHEY and CDR2 as SVGAGI. This CDR3 is built from 15 residues.

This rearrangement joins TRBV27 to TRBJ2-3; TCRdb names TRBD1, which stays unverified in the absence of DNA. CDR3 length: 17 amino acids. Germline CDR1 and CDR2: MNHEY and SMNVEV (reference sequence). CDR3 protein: CASSSAQGWYWTDTQYF.

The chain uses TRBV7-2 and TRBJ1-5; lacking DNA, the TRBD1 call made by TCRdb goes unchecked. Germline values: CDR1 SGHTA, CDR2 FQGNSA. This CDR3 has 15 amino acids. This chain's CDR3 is CASSLERGIGQPQHF. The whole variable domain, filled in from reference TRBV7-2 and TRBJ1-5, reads GAGVSQSPSNKVTEKGKDVELRCDPISGHTALYWYRQSLGQGLEFLIYFQGNSAPDKSGLPSDRFSAERTGGSVSTLTIQRTQQEDSAVYLCASSLERGIGQPQHFGDGTRLSIL.

The chain's CDR3 is CASSLVGGFYEQYF. The chain has TRBV18 and TRBJ2-7. Germline CDR1 and CDR2: KGHSH and LQKENI. CDR3 size: 14 residues.

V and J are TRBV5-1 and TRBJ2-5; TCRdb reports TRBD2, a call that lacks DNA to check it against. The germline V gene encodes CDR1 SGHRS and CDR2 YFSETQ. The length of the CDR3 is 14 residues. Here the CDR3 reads CASSPGGSQETQYF. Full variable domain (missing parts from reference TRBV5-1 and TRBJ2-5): KAGVTQTPRYLIKTRGQQVTLSCSPISGHRSVSWYQQTPGQGLQFLFEYFSETQRNKGNFPGRFSGRQFSNSRSEMNVSTLELGDSALYLCASSPGGSQETQYFGPGTRLLVL.

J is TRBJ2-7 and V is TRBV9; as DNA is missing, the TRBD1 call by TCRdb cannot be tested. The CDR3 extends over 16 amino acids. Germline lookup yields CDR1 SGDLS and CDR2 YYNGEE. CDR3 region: CASSGGRGLSLNEQYF. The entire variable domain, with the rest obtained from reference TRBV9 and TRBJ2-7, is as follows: DSGVTQTPKHLITATGQRVTLRCSPRSGDLSVYWYQQSLDQGLQFLIQYYNGEERAKGNILERFSAQQFPDLHSELNLSSLELGDSALYFCASSGGRGLSLNEQYFGPGTRLTVT.

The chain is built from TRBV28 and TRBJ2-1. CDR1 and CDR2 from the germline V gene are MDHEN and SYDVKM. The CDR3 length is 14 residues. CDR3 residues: CASSFLGSVNEQFF. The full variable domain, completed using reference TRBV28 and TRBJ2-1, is DVKVTQSSRYLVKRTGEKVFLECVQDMDHENMFWYRQDPGLGLRLIYFSYDVKMKEKGDIPEGYSVSREKKERFSLILESASTNQTSMYLCASSFLGSVNEQFFGPGTRLTVL.

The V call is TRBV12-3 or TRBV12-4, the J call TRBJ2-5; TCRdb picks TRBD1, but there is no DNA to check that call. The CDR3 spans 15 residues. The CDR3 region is CASSGGQGGQETQYF.

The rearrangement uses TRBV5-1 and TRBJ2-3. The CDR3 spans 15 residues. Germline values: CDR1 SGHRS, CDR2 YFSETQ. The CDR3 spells CASSLEGASTDTQYF. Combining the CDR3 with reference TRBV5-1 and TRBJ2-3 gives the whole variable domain KAGVTQTPRYLIKTRGQQVTLSCSPISGHRSVSWYQQTPGQGLQFLFEYFSETQRNKGNFPGRFSGRQFSNSRSEMNVSTLELGDSALYLCASSLEGASTDTQYFGPGTRLTVL.

This chain's CDR3 is CASSQDSLQETQYF. This sequence joins TRBV3-1 and TRBJ2-5; there is no DNA to check the TCRdb D call of TRBD1. This CDR3 is 14 amino acids long. Germline V CDR1 and CDR2: LGHDT, YNNKEL (reference sequence).